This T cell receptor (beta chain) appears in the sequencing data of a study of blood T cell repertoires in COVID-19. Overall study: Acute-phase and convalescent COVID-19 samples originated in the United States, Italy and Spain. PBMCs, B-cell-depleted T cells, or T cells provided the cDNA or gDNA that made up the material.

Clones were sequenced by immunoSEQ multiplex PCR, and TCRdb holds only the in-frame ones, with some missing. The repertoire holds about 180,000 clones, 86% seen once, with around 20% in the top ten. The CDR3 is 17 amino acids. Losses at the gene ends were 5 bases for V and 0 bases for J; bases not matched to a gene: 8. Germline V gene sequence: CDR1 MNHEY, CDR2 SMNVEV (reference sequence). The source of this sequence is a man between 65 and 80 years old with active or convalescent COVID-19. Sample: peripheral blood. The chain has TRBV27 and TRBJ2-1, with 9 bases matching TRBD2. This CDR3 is CASSMTSGASSYNEQFF. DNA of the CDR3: TGTGCCAGCAGTATGACTAGCGGAGCATCCTCCTACAATGAGCAGTTCTTC.